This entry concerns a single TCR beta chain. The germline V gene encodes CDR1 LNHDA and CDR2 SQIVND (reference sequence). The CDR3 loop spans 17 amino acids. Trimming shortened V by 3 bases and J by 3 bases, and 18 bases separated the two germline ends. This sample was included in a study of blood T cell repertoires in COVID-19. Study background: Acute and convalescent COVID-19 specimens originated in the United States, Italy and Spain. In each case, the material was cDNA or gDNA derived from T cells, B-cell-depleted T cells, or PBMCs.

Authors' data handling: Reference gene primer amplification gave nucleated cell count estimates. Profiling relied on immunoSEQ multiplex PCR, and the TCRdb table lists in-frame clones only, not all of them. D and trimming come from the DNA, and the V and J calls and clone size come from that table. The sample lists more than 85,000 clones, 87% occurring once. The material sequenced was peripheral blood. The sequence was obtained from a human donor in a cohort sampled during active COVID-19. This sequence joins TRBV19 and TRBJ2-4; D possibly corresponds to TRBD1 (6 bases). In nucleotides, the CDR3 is TGTGCCAGTAGTATTACAGGGCCATTGTCGGGCAAAAACATTCAGTACTTC. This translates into CASSITGPLSGKNIQYF.